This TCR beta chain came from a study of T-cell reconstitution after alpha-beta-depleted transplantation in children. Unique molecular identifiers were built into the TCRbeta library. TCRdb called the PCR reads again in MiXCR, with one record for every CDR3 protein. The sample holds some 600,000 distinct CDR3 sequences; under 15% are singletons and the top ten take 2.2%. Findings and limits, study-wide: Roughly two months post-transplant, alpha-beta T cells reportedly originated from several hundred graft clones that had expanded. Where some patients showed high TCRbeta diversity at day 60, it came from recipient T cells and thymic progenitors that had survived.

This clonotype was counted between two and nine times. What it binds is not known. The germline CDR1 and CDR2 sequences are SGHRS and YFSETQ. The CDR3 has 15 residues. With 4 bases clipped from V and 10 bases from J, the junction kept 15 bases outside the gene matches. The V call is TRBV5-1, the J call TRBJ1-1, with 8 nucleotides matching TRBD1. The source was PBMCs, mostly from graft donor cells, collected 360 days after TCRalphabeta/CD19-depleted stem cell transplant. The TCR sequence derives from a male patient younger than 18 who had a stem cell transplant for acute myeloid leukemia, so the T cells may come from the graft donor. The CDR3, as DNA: TGCGCCAGCAGCCCCGGGGGGACAGGTCGGGTGGGAGCTTTCTTT. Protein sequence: CASSPGGTGRVGAFF.